These 12 T cell receptor beta chains were all obtained from the same sample, sequenced in a study of shared clonotypes between healthy human individuals. The assay was immunoSEQ multiplex PCR, and TCRdb's table has in-frame clones only and misses some. The table has approximately 2.1 million clones, roughly 93% seen once; the top ten hold approximately 0.4%. The material sequenced was naive CD4+ T cells from PBMCs. Stated subset: CD45RA+ positively selected. The receptors shown here come from a man between 18 and 29 years old in good health. Some clones in this sample may be carry-over from other donors' samples.

The chain couples TRBV7-2 to TRBJ1-2; weak D call: TRBD1 (5 bases). The CDR3 contains 14 residues. Germline lookup yields CDR1 SGHTA and CDR2 FQGNSA. V gave up 6 bases and J gave up 1 base, with 12 bases separating them. The CDR3 sequence is CASREPGSNYGYTF. The DNA for the CDR3 is TGTGCCAGCAGAGAGCCAGGGAGTAACTATGGCTACACCTTC.

The V and J genes are TRBV11-3 and TRBJ2-3, with 10 bases identical to TRBD1. Germline V gene data show CDR1 as SGHNT and CDR2 as YENEEA. Unmatched junction bases numbered 4, after V lost 4 bases and J lost 0 bases. The CDR3 totals 16 residues. CDR3 in DNA: TGTGCCAGCAGCTCCGGGGACAGGGGTAGCACAGATACGCAGTATTTT. Translation: CASSSGDRGSTDTQYF.

A remark on this clone: At the DNA level, this CDR3 is encoded by other sequences in the same sample as well. This chain connects TRBV5-4 to TRBJ1-3, with D unresolved. CDR1 and CDR2 (germline): SGHNT, YYREEE (reference sequence). This CDR3 has 15 amino acids. Trimming cost V 0 bases and J 0 bases, with 7 bases left between them. The CDR3 loop is CASSLGQNSGNTIYF. The CDR3 nucleotides are TGTGCCAGCAGCTTGGGCCAAAACTCTGGAAACACCATATATTTT.

This clone has only a few counts. V is TRBV2 and J is TRBJ1-4; D not resolved. The germline V gene has CDR1 SNHLY and CDR2 FYNNEI. The V and J ends lost 4 bases and 5 bases respectively, with 8 bases between them. The CDR3 spans 13 residues. The CDR3 spells CASSGIKNEKLFF. CDR3 sequence (DNA): TGTGCCAGCAGTGGGATTAAGAATGAAAAACTGTTTTTT.

The chain combines TRBV18 with TRBJ2-3; TRBD1 matches 8 bases. The length of the CDR3 is 16 residues. V shed 3 bases, J shed 2 bases, and the junction held 7 bases outside the gene matches. Germline lookup yields CDR1 KGHSH and CDR2 LQKENI. The CDR3, as DNA: TGTGCCAGCTCACCCAGGCGGACAGGGACCACAGATACGCAGTATTTT. It translates to CASSPRRTGTTDTQYF.

The chain is built from TRBV19 and TRBJ2-2; the D gene is possibly TRBD2 (5 bases). CDR1 and CDR2 from the germline V gene are LNHDA and SQIVND (reference sequence). This CDR3 is 14 amino acids long. V dropped 4 bases and J dropped 5 bases, with 11 bases sitting between them. Here the CDR3 DNA reads TGTGCCAGTAGTAGGGGAGTGGCGACCGGGGAGCTGTTTTTT. Translating gives CASSRGVATGELFF.

The chain couples TRBV10-1 to TRBJ2-6, with 10 bases aligning to TRBD1. V lost 4 bases to trimming and J lost 3 bases; unmatched junction nucleotides: 9. CDR3 size: 18 residues. Germline lookup yields CDR1 WNHNN and CDR2 SYGVQD (reference sequence). The CDR3 nucleotides read TGCGCCAGCAGTGTGAAGGGACAGGGGATGGATGGGGCCAACGTCCTGACTTTC. Protein sequence: CASSVKGQGMDGANVLTF.

The chain recombines TRBV29-1 with TRBJ2-3, with a possible D match to TRBD1 (6 bases). The V gene's germline CDR1 is SQVTM and CDR2 ANQGSEA. V was trimmed by 6 bases and J by 4 bases, leaving 17 bases between them. The length of the CDR3 is 14 residues. The CDR3 reads CSVGALFGADTQYF. Here the CDR3 DNA reads TGCAGCGTGGGGGCACTGTTTGGCGCAGATACGCAGTATTTT.

The chain links TRBV29-1 to TRBJ2-1; perhaps TRBD2 as D (5 bases). Germline CDR1 is SQVTM and CDR2 is ANQGSEA. V was pared by 4 bases and J by 0 bases, with 13 bases between. The length of the CDR3 is 15 residues. Here the CDR3 reads CSVGLPWSSYNEQFF. CDR3 DNA: TGCAGCGTTGGACTACCATGGAGCTCCTACAATGAGCAGTTCTTC.

The chain uses TRBV28 and TRBJ2-2; D is ambiguous. The CDR3 covers 15 residues. Germline V gene sequence: CDR1 MDHEN, CDR2 SYDVKM. V was trimmed by 5 bases and J by 4 bases, leaving 14 bases between them. The CDR3 reads CASSPTGWSTGELFF. Written as DNA, the CDR3 is TGTGCCAGCAGTCCGACCGGGTGGAGCACCGGGGAGCTGTTTTTT.

The chain uses TRBV25-1 and TRBJ1-2; 7 nucleotides align to TRBD1. Germline V lookup: CDR1 MGHDK, CDR2 SYGVNS. The length of the CDR3 is 17 residues. Trimming at V came to 1 base and at J to 5 bases, leaving 13 bases not matched to a gene. CDR3 region: CASSESLTGTETYGYTF. The CDR3 DNA reads as TGTGCCAGCAGTGAATCCCTAACCGGGACAGAGACTTATGGCTACACCTTC.

V is TRBV19 and J is TRBJ1-2; TRBD1 matches 8 bases. V shed 1 base and J 7 bases; nucleotides not matched to a gene: 2. Germline values: CDR1 LNHDA, CDR2 SQIVND (reference sequence). There are 13 residues in the CDR3. CDR3 in DNA: TGTGCCAGTAGTATAGGCGGACAGGGTGGCTACACCTTC. Translation gives CASSIGGQGGYTF.